The T cell receptor beta chain described here comes from a study of identifying expanded T cells in peripheral blood. Study-level results: Across healthy donors, higher total template counts meant significantly greater roughly two-week count variance. Differentially abundant clones: roughly 1.2 between replicates, about 16 at around 2 weeks, under 25 at four.

Method: immunoSEQ multiplex PCR; TCRdb's copy keeps in-frame clones and lacks some. The table has 95,000 to 150,000 clones, more than 75% seen once. Trimming left V 5 bases short and J 0 bases short, with 11 bases between. Germline V lookup: CDR1 MNHEY, CDR2 SMNVEV (reference sequence). This CDR3 spans 16 amino acids. Healthy donors had no documented immune events, such as infections, while sampled. This clone has only one observation. The antigen remains unidentified. Sequencing was carried out using blood. The chain recombines TRBV27 with TRBJ1-6; tentatively, D is TRBD1 (6 bases). The sequence was collected from a person aged 18 to 70 in good health. The CDR3 region has the DNA TGTGCCAGCAGTAGGACAGATTTCTCCTATAATTCACCCCTCCACTTT. Its protein product is CASSRTDFSYNSPLHF.